Below, 27 T cell receptor beta chains from the same sample are listed, as sequenced in a study of T cells in Graves' hyperthyroidism and ophthalmopathy. Regions amplified from RNA transcripts were the TCR beta CDR3 regions. The study used the HTBI primer set for a first-round RT-PCR of the TCR CDR3. TCRdb reprocessed the multiplex PCR reads with MiXCR, giving one entry per CDR3 protein. The sample includes around 290,000 distinct CDR3 sequences, about an eighth of them seen just once. The source material was blood. All receptors derive from a woman in her thirties with Graves' hyperthyroidism that later progressed to Graves' ophthalmopathy.

This clonotype was counted only a few times. The rearrangement uses TRBV19 and TRBJ2-7, with 12 nucleotides matching TRBD2. V dropped 9 bases and J dropped 1; count of bases not matched to a gene: 10. The CDR3 spans 16 residues. Germline V CDR1 and CDR2: LNHDA, SQIVND (reference sequence). The CDR3 DNA is TGTGCCAGCCGGGCTAGCGGGGGGGGGAATTCCTACGAGCAGTACTTC. Translation: CASRASGGGNSYEQYF.

In its sample, this clonotype was seen many times. This chain uses TRBV6-6 with TRBJ2-3; either TRBD1 or TRBD2 may fit D (6 bases each). The CDR3 is 17 amino acids. Per germline, CDR1 MNHNY and CDR2 SVGAGI (reference sequence). V lost 2 bases, J lost 1 base, and 16 bases lay in between. CDR3 coding DNA: TGTGCCAGCAGTTACAGTCCCGGGGGCGATGGCACAGATACGCAGTATTTT. Its translation: CASSYSPGGDGTDTQYF.

Many counts were recorded for this clonotype. V and J are TRBV7-2 and TRBJ2-7, with D perhaps matching TRBD2 (6 bases). V shed 5 bases and J shed 0 bases, with 17 bases lying between them. The CDR3 contains 16 residues. Looked up from germline, CDR1 is SGHTA and CDR2 is FQGNSA. The CDR3 reads CASSPAVSGGSYEQYF. The CDR3 nucleotides read TGTGCCAGCAGCCCCGCGGTTAGCGGAGGCTCCTACGAGCAGTACTTC.

Many counts were recorded for this clonotype. The rearrangement uses TRBV4-1 and TRBJ1-5, with a tentative D call TRBD1 (5 bases). Trimming pared 1 base from V and 7 bases from J, leaving 17 bases between. The CDR3 totals 16 residues. Per the germline V gene, CDR1 is MGHRA and CDR2 is YSYEKL. CDR3 DNA sequence: TGCGCCAGCAGCCAAGGCAGGGTAGGATCCACGCAGCCCCAGCATTTT. Its translation is CASSQGRVGSTQPQHF.

The chain couples TRBV7-9 to TRBJ2-1; TRBD2 matches at 8 bases. V lost 3 bases and J lost 4; bases outside the gene matches: 5. Germline V gene data show CDR1 as SEHNR and CDR2 as FQNEAQ (reference sequence). CDR3 length: 15 amino acids. Here the CDR3 reads CASSLGLDYYNEQFF. CDR3 bases: TGTGCCAGCAGCTTGGGACTAGATTATTACAATGAGCAGTTCTTC.

This clonotype was counted many times. This rearrangement joins TRBV29-1 to TRBJ2-7; D is possibly TRBD2 (6 bases). V was clipped by 6 bases and J by 4 bases, with 13 bases between them. The CDR3 is 12 amino acids. Germline loops: CDR1 SQVTM, CDR2 ANQGSEA. CDR3 in amino acids: CSVGGGGYEQYF. DNA of the CDR3: TGCAGCGTCGGGGGTGGGGGTTACGAGCAGTACTTC.

Many counts were recorded for this clonotype. The chain combines TRBV3-1 with TRBJ1-1; maybe TRBD1 (5 bases). This CDR3 is 15 amino acids long. The V gene lost 4 bases and the J gene lost 3 bases, with 15 bases spanning the gap. The germline V gene encodes CDR1 LGHDT and CDR2 YNNKEL (reference sequence). The CDR3 DNA is TGTGCCAGCAGCCCCCCTGGAGGGACCCACACTGAAGCTTTCTTT. Amino acid sequence: CASSPPGGTHTEAFF.

This clonotype occurred a few times. This chain uses TRBV7-2 with TRBJ2-1; 8 bases align to TRBD2. J gave up 6 bases and V 5 bases, and 6 bases lay outside the gene matches. This CDR3 spans 14 amino acids. CDR1 SGHTA and CDR2 FQGNSA come from the germline V gene. CDR3 bases: TGTGCCAGCAGCCGAAAAGCGGGAGCCAATGAGCAGTTCTTC. This translates into CASSRKAGANEQFF.

This clonotype appeared many times. The V and J genes are TRBV20-1 and TRBJ2-1; D call uncertain. CDR3 length: 13 amino acids. The germline CDR1 and CDR2 sequences are DFQATT and SNEGSKA (reference sequence). Trimming shortened V by 4 bases and J by 1 base, and 8 bases separated the two germline ends. The CDR3 here is CSATPGSYNEQFF. DNA of the CDR3: TGCAGTGCTACCCCGGGTTCCTACAATGAGCAGTTCTTC.

This clonotype has a count of ten or more. The rearrangement uses TRBV7-2 and TRBJ2-1; no reliable D call. The germline V gene encodes CDR1 SGHTA and CDR2 FQGNSA. The CDR3 length is 16 residues. Trimming removed 8 bases at V and 3 bases at J, with 20 bases between. CDR3 nucleotides: TGTGCCAGCCGCTCTGCTGACCCTTGGGGCTACAATGAGCAGTTCTTC. This sequence encodes CASRSADPWGYNEQFF.

CDR3 in DNA: TGCAGTGCTAGAGAAGGCGGTCTACTCTCCTACGAGCAGTACTTC. Translating gives CSAREGGLLSYEQYF. The chain has TRBV20-1 and TRBJ2-7; D remains ambiguous. CDR1 is DFQATT, CDR2 SNEGSKA, per germline (reference sequence). Trimming removed 0 bases at V and 0 bases at J, with 12 bases between. The length of the CDR3 is 15 residues.

This clonotype occurred many times. V and J are TRBV10-3 and TRBJ2-7; D remains ambiguous. CDR1 is ENHRY, CDR2 SYGVKD, per germline. The CDR3 sequence is 14 residues long. The V gene lost 2 bases and the J gene lost 5 bases, with 13 bases spanning the gap. The CDR3 bases are TGTGCCATCAGTGAGATAGGACCCTTGGACGAGCAGTACTTC. Translated: CAISEIGPLDEQYF.

The genes are TRBV5-1 and TRBJ2-1; D unresolved. Germline V lookup: CDR1 SGHRS, CDR2 YFSETQ. Deletions cut 5 bases from V and 4 bases from J, with 13 bases between. The CDR3 sequence is 14 residues long. CDR3 nucleotide sequence: TGCGCCAGCAGAATCGCGGAACTATACAATGAGCAGTTCTTC. It encodes CASRIAELYNEQFF.

This clonotype was recorded at least ten times. The V call is TRBV7-2, the J call TRBJ1-1; unclear D gene. The germline V and J ends were trimmed by 1 base and 0 bases, with 6 bases remaining between them. CDR3 length: 14 residues. Germline V gene data show CDR1 as SGHTA and CDR2 as FQGNSA. The CDR3 loop reads CASSLVSLNTEAFF. The CDR3 nucleotides are TGTGCCAGCAGCTTAGTTTCTCTGAACACTGAAGCTTTCTTT.

In its sample, this clonotype was seen many times. The chain uses TRBV20-1 and TRBJ2-2; D is ambiguous. V shed 0 bases and J shed 5 bases, with 13 bases lying between them. The CDR3 runs to 15 residues. Germline lookup yields CDR1 DFQATT and CDR2 SNEGSKA (reference sequence). The chain's CDR3 is CSARDWAVTTGELFF. CDR3 DNA sequence: TGCAGTGCTAGAGATTGGGCAGTTACGACCGGGGAGCTGTTTTTT.

This clonotype occurred many times. The V gene is TRBV12-3 or TRBV12-4, the J gene TRBJ2-1; 7 bases map to TRBD2. Germline trimming cut 4 bases from V and 9 bases from J; bases unmatched to any gene: 0. The CDR3 is 11 amino acids. The CDR3 bases are TGTGCCAGCAGTTCGGGAGGTGAGCAGTTCTTC. Protein: CASSSGGEQFF.

This clonotype was seen many times. The chain links TRBV29-1 to TRBJ2-1; 10 nucleotides match TRBD1. The V gene's germline CDR1 is SQVTM and CDR2 ANQGSEA. The V and J ends lost 5 bases and 8 bases, in that order; junction bases with no gene match: 21. This CDR3 is built from 18 residues. Written as DNA, the CDR3 is TGCAGCGTTCCGACCCCCATTCGAAGACAGGGGGCGCGACATGAGCAGTTCTTC. Translated, it gives CSVPTPIRRQGARHEQFF.

The chain uses TRBV7-8 and TRBJ2-7, with D possibly being TRBD1 (5 bases). Germline V gene sequence: CDR1 SGHVS, CDR2 FQNEAQ. The length of the CDR3 is 15 residues. Trimming stripped 8 bases from V and 1 base from J, with 18 bases between. For the CDR3, the DNA is TGTGCCAGCGGATGGTCGGCAGGGCGATCCTACGAGCAGTACTTC. This codes for CASGWSAGRSYEQYF.

This clonotype was seen repeatedly, ten times or more. V usage is TRBV7-9 and J usage is TRBJ2-7; the match to TRBD1 covers 7 bases. The CDR3 runs 15 residues. V lost 1 base, J lost 1 base, and 4 bases stayed unmatched. The germline CDR1 and CDR2 sequences are SEHNR and FQNEAQ (reference sequence). The CDR3 DNA is TGTGCCAGCAGCTTAGTTCAGGGGGAGTCCTACGAGCAGTACTTC. This sequence encodes CASSLVQGESYEQYF.

This clonotype has only a few counts. J is TRBJ1-1 and V is TRBV19; D remains unclear. Germline V gene sequence: CDR1 LNHDA, CDR2 SQIVND (reference sequence). The CDR3 totals 13 residues. Trimming removed 0 bases at V and 4 bases at J, with 6 bases between. The CDR3 here is CASSIEQSTEAFF. In nucleotides, the CDR3 is TGTGCCAGTAGTATAGAGCAGAGCACTGAAGCTTTCTTT.

This clonotype showed up just a few times. The V call is TRBV19, the J call TRBJ2-7; D might be TRBD2 (5 bases). Trimming removed 8 bases from V and 2 bases from J, with 22 bases in between. CDR1 and CDR2 (germline): LNHDA, SQIVND (reference sequence). CDR3 size: 16 residues. As DNA, the CDR3 is TGTGCCAGTTGGGGTCCCGGCCGGACTTCCACCTACGAGCAGTACTTC. Its protein product is CASWGPGRTSTYEQYF.

Concerning this clonotype itself: This may stem from a read error, because a much larger clone lies one nucleotide away. The chain couples TRBV14 to TRBJ2-1; D possibly corresponds to TRBD1 (5 bases). Trimming removed 4 bases at V and 10 bases at J, with 17 bases between. CDR1 is SGHDN, CDR2 FVKESK, per germline. CDR3 length: 14 residues. The CDR3 spells CASSRTPLWHEQFF. DNA for the CDR3: TGTGCCAGCAGCCGGACACCCCTTTGGCACGAGCAGTTCTTC.

This clonotype has just a few counts. The gene calls are TRBV7-2 and TRBJ2-7; 9 bases align to TRBD2. J gave up 3 bases and V 11 bases, and 8 bases lay outside the gene matches. Germline V lookup: CDR1 SGHTA, CDR2 FQGNSA. This CDR3 spans 13 amino acids. The DNA of the CDR3 is TGTGCCCGTCAGCCGACTAGCGGCTACGAGCAGTACTTC. Its translation is CARQPTSGYEQYF.

The chain carries TRBV12-3 or TRBV12-4 and TRBJ2-1, with D unresolved. CDR3 size: 13 residues. The V end was cut by 3 bases, the J end by 3 bases, with 6 bases between. The CDR3: CASSFSIYNEQFF. DNA for the CDR3: TGTGCCAGCAGTTTTTCCATCTACAATGAGCAGTTCTTC.

Ten or more counts support this clonotype. The CDR3, as DNA: TGTGCCAGCAGTTTAGATCTTCCGTACAGTCCGACAGGGACATCCTACGAGCAGTACTTC. Amino acids: CASSLDLPYSPTGTSYEQYF. The chain combines TRBV28 with TRBJ2-7; 7 bases fit TRBD1. CDR1 and CDR2 (germline): MDHEN, SYDVKM. V shed 2 bases, J shed 1 base, and the junction held 20 bases outside the gene matches. The CDR3 covers 20 residues.

In this sample, this clonotype turned up many times. The chain uses TRBV28 and TRBJ2-3; maybe TRBD2 (6 bases). The CDR3 length is 16 residues. CDR1 and CDR2 from the germline V gene are MDHEN and SYDVKM. The ends were cut back, 6 bases at V and 0 bases at J, with 16 bases in the middle. CDR3 coding DNA: TGTGCCAGCAGGACTAGACTGGACCCGAGCACAGATACGCAGTATTTT. Translated, it gives CASRTRLDPSTDTQYF.

The chain carries TRBV15 and TRBJ2-1; tentatively, D is TRBD2 (5 bases). This CDR3 is built from 16 residues. The V end was cut by 5 bases, the J end by 8 bases, with 22 bases between. Germline CDR1 is LNHNV and CDR2 is YYDKDF (reference sequence). The CDR3 is CATSRTTVSGKDEQFF. The DNA of the CDR3 is TGTGCCACCAGCCGAACAACGGTGTCGGGGAAGGATGAGCAGTTCTTC.